This TCR beta chain was observed in a study of spatial heterogeneity in lung cancer. Study at large: TCR transcript counts in tumor regions correlated strongly with a T cell module score from matched bulk RNA-seq. As counted in raw reads, each unique TCR and UMI combination appeared more than ten times on average.

This clonotype counts as medium-sized. Its antigen is still unknown. Study-level points and caveats: Intratumoral expanded alpha and beta TCR counts were found to track tumor mutation counts.

The length of the CDR3 is 16 residues. Germline trimming cut 1 base from V and 2 bases from J; bases unmatched to any gene: 4. The V gene's germline CDR1 is MDHEN and CDR2 SYDVKM. The sample's time point: sample taken at primary tumor resection. Donors were roughly 70 untreated early-stage non-small cell lung cancer patients. Unsorted whole RNA from tumor, nontumor lung or frozen PBMC underwent sequencing. MiXCR was run by TCRdb on the 5' RACE reads, yielding one entry per CDR3 protein. The sample records over 5,000 distinct CDR3 sequences, 15% to 20% being singletons. Source: lung tumor tissue, taken at surgery. This sequence was found in a male donor with early-stage non-small cell lung cancer. V gene TRBV28 combines with J gene TRBJ2-5; 10 bases match TRBD2. DNA for the CDR3: TGTGCCAGCAGTTTATCCAGGACTAGCGGTCAAGAGACCCAGTACTTC. Translation gives CASSLSRTSGQETQYF.